These T cell receptor beta chains were read from a single sample in a study of technical replicates of blood from a handful of donors. Clones were sequenced by immunoSEQ multiplex PCR, and TCRdb holds only the in-frame ones, with some missing. The data contain 74,000 or so clones, around nine tenths of them seen just once; the ten biggest clones take up over 0.25%. Sequencing input: T cells isolated from PBMCs. These receptors were obtained from a human donor in good health. Each CDR3 is given with its conserved first and last residue. The D gene is left open where the match is weak. A clone size is listed for some rows: how often the clone was seen (once, few, many), or a class if it is expanded.

.	TRBV25-1	.	TRBJ1-2	CASSESEASNYGYTF	TGTGCCAGCAGTGAATCGGAGGCCTCTAACTATGGCTACACCTTC
once	TRBV6-5	.	TRBJ1-1	CASSYFGGGAEAFF	TGTGCCAGCAGTTACTTTGGGGGGGGCGCTGAAGCTTTCTTT
.	TRBV25-1	TRBD1	TRBJ1-6	CASSVTGASSYNSPLHF	TGTGCCAGCAGTGTTACAGGGGCGAGCTCCTATAATTCACCCCTCCACTTT
.	TRBV19	TRBD2	TRBJ2-1	CASSIGTGGFNEQFF	TGTGCCAGTAGTATAGGAACCGGGGGGTTCAATGAGCAGTTCTTC
.	TRBV6-1	.	TRBJ2-1	CASSGDAGPYNEQFF	TGTGCCAGCAGTGGGGACGCGGGGCCCTACAATGAGCAGTTCTTC
.	TRBV19	.	TRBJ1-2	CASSSKTGIGGYTF	TGTGCCAGTAGTAGCAAGACAGGCATAGGAGGCTACACCTTC
once	TRBV7-9	TRBD1	TRBJ2-2	CASSWGEGDRWTNTGELFF	TGTGCCAGCAGCTGGGGGGAAGGGGACAGGTGGACGAACACCGGGGAGCTGTTTTTT
.	TRBV5-1	.	TRBJ1-3	CASSLRGAGNTIYF	TGCGCCAGCAGCTTGCGGGGTGCCGGAAACACCATATATTTT
few	TRBV27	TRBD1	TRBJ2-3	CASSRDSPDTQYF	TGTGCCAGCAGCCGGGACAGTCCAGATACGCAGTATTTT
.	TRBV2	.	TRBJ2-5	CASSVRGSGETQYF	TGTGCCAGCAGTGTGCGAGGGAGCGGGGAGACCCAGTACTTC
.	TRBV28	.	TRBJ2-1	CASPPPDHGRGDGQFF	TGTGCCAGCCCCCCGCCGGACCACGGCAGGGGAGACGGGCAGTTCTTC
.	TRBV6-1	TRBD2	TRBJ2-3	CASSDERGGDTQYF	TGTGCCAGCAGTGACGAGCGGGGGGGAGATACGCAGTATTTT
once	TRBV5-1	.	TRBJ1-6	CASSLGDMISPLHF	TGCGCCAGCAGCTTGGGGGACATGATTTCACCCCTCCACTTT
.	TRBV5-1	TRBD1	TRBJ2-7	CASSQSGTGGEQYF	TGCGCCAGCAGCCAATCCGGGACAGGGGGAGAGCAGTACTTC
.	TRBV9	TRBD1	TRBJ2-7	CASSPPRGTYEQYF	TGTGCCAGCAGCCCCCCCAGGGGGACCTACGAGCAGTACTTC
.	TRBV7-9	.	TRBJ2-2	CASSDSGFGYTGELFF	TGTGCCAGCAGCGATTCAGGCTTCGGCTACACCGGGGAGCTGTTTTTT
few	TRBV6-6	TRBD1	TRBJ2-7	CASNSDRVIYEQYF	TGTGCCAGCAATTCCGACAGGGTAATCTACGAGCAGTACTTC
few	TRBV27	.	TRBJ1-1	CASSLTDWGNTEAFF	TGTGCCAGCAGTTTAACGGACTGGGGGAACACTGAAGCTTTCTTT
once	TRBV7-3	.	TRBJ1-6	CASSLTVGGLNSPLHF	TGTGCCAGCAGCTTGACGGTAGGAGGACTTAATTCACCCCTCCACTTT
.	TRBV9	TRBD1	TRBJ1-5	CASSGGQGQPQHF	TGTGCCAGCAGCGGGGGACAGGGTCAGCCCCAGCATTTT
.	TRBV18	TRBD1	TRBJ1-4	CATRGQGQEKLFF	TGTGCCACTCGAGGACAGGGACAAGAAAAACTGTTTTTT
.	TRBV10-3	.	TRBJ2-5	CAISTGEKETQYF	TGTGCCATCAGTACCGGGGAGAAAGAGACCCAGTACTTC
.	TRBV5-6	TRBD1	TRBJ1-6	CASREAGQGFRSPLHF	TGTGCCAGCAGGGAAGCCGGACAGGGCTTCCGTTCACCCCTCCACTTT
.	TRBV19	.	TRBJ2-7	CASSWTGSYEQYF	TGTGCCAGTAGTTGGACTGGATCCTACGAGCAGTACTTC
.	TRBV19	.	TRBJ2-1	CASSSLGQGRWDEQFF	TGTGCCAGTAGTAGTCTCGGGCAGGGGAGATGGGATGAGCAGTTCTTC
once	TRBV5-6	.	TRBJ1-5	CASSLQGLGVGNQPQHF	TGTGCCAGCAGCTTACAGGGTCTAGGGGTTGGGAATCAGCCCCAGCATTTT
once	TRBV28	TRBD1	TRBJ2-5	CASGSAGQGKRTQYF	TGTGCCAGCGGATCTGCAGGACAGGGCAAGAGGACCCAGTACTTC
.	TRBV9	TRBD1	TRBJ2-7	CASSGGTDRGNEQYF	TGTGCCAGCAGCGGCGGAACGGACAGGGGGAACGAGCAGTACTTC
.	TRBV28	TRBD2	TRBJ2-1	CASSLASLSGSGNEQFF	TGTGCCAGCAGTTTAGCTTCTTTGAGCGGGAGTGGCAATGAGCAGTTCTTC
.	TRBV19	TRBD1	TRBJ2-6	CASSRTGGGANVLTF	TGTGCCAGTAGTCGAACAGGGGGAGGGGCCAACGTCCTGACTTTC
.	TRBV25-1	.	TRBJ2-2	CASRNRVSGELFF	TGTGCCAGCAGAAACAGGGTTTCAGGGGAGCTGTTTTTT
.	TRBV4-1	TRBD2	TRBJ2-7	CASSQEQREGYEQYF	TGCGCCAGCAGCCAAGAACAGCGGGAGGGGTACGAGCAGTACTTC
.	TRBV2	TRBD1	TRBJ2-7	CASTGTGLYEQYF	TGTGCCAGCACCGGGACAGGGTTATACGAGCAGTACTTC
.	TRBV28	.	TRBJ2-7	CASSFSTYEQYF	TGTGCCAGCAGTTTTTCAACCTACGAGCAGTACTTC
.	TRBV11-2	.	TRBJ1-3	CASSLVVRGESSGNTIYF	TGTGCCAGCAGCTTGGTAGTCAGGGGCGAGAGCTCTGGAAACACCATATATTTT
.	TRBV5-5	TRBD1	TRBJ1-2	CASSLTLRDRAIYGYTF	TGTGCCAGCAGTCTGACCTTAAGGGACAGGGCCATCTATGGCTACACCTTC
.	TRBV30	.	TRBJ1-5	CAWSPDPRGNQPQHF	TGTGCCTGGAGTCCTGACCCTCGGGGCAATCAGCCCCAGCATTTT
.	TRBV5-1	TRBD1	TRBJ2-1	CASSLLRDRGRGYNEQFF	TGCGCCAGCAGCCTGTTACGGGACAGGGGGCGCGGGTACAATGAGCAGTTCTTC
.	TRBV5-1	TRBD1	TRBJ2-2	CASSLKLQGGSGELFF	TGCGCCAGCAGCTTGAAGCTACAGGGGGGATCCGGGGAGCTGTTTTTT
once	TRBV6-5	TRBD1	TRBJ2-7	CASSTRDRVLYEQYF	TGTGCCAGCAGTACCCGGGACAGGGTTCTCTACGAGCAGTACTTC
.	TRBV19	TRBD2	TRBJ2-1	CASSSLAGGPYEQFF	TGTGCCAGTAGCTCACTAGCGGGAGGGCCCTATGAGCAGTTCTTC
.	TRBV19	.	TRBJ2-2	CASSMTAGTGELFF	TGTGCCAGTAGTATGACCGCGGGCACCGGGGAGCTGTTTTTT
.	TRBV5-4	TRBD2	TRBJ2-7	CAVGDQTSGSYEQYF	TGTGCCGTGGGGGACCAGACTAGCGGTTCCTACGAGCAGTACTTC
.	TRBV28	TRBD2	TRBJ2-7	CASSPLPHSGSYEQYF	TGTGCCAGCAGTCCCCTCCCTCATAGCGGGAGCTACGAGCAGTACTTC
.	TRBV7-9	TRBD1	TRBJ2-7	CASSSLRQGAVYEQYF	TGTGCCAGCAGCTCATTGCGACAGGGGGCTGTGTACGAGCAGTACTTC
.	TRBV6-6	TRBD1	TRBJ2-1	CASSYGTVPSEFF	TGTGCCAGCAGTTACGGGACAGTGCCCTCCGAGTTCTTC
.	TRBV7-6	TRBD2	TRBJ2-3	CASMKTSGSTMGADTQYF	TGTGCCAGCATGAAGACTAGCGGTTCAACAATGGGCGCAGATACGCAGTATTTT
.	TRBV5-4	.	TRBJ2-7	CASSLDIGEQYF	TGTGCCAGCAGCCTGGACATTGGCGAGCAGTACTTC
.	TRBV28	TRBD1	TRBJ1-4	CASTKGDRAATNEKLFF	TGTGCCAGCACTAAAGGGGACAGGGCTGCAACTAATGAAAAACTGTTTTTT
.	TRBV19	TRBD1	TRBJ2-3	CASSRQGSTDTQYF	TGTGCCAGTAGCCGACAGGGGAGCACAGATACGCAGTATTTT
.	TRBV28	.	TRBJ1-2	CASTGSGNYGYTF	TGTGCCAGCACGGGATCTGGCAACTATGGCTACACCTTC
.	TRBV28	TRBD1	TRBJ1-4	CASSFVFEMTGREKLFF	TGTGCCAGCAGTTTTGTTTTTGAGATGACAGGGCGTGAAAAACTGTTTTTT
.	TRBV4-2	.	TRBJ2-1	CASRDRSSYNEQFF	TGTGCCAGCAGAGACAGGAGCTCCTACAATGAGCAGTTCTTC
.	TRBV11-3	TRBD2	TRBJ2-2	CASSLDPGTSWAGELFF	TGTGCCAGCAGCTTAGATCCCGGGACTAGCTGGGCCGGGGAGCTGTTTTTT
once	TRBV4-1	.	TRBJ2-3	CASSQATDTQYF	TGCGCCAGCAGCCAAGCAACAGATACGCAGTATTTT
.	TRBV15	.	TRBJ1-4	CATSRPGHGNEKLFF	TGTGCCACCAGCAGACCGGGACACGGTAATGAAAAACTGTTTTTT